This TCR beta chain was captured by sequencing in a study of blood T cell repertoires in COVID-19. On the study more broadly: Material from acute and convalescent COVID-19 was sourced from the United States, Italy and Spain.

In terms of age and location, participants ranged from about 18 to 90 years and lived in about 25 US areas. Participants were placed into cohorts based on the clinical history they reported. Trimming stripped 8 bases from V and 7 bases from J, with 17 bases between. The CDR3 length is 13 residues. The germline V gene encodes CDR1 LNHDA and CDR2 SQIVND (reference sequence). In the authors' methods: Estimates of nucleated cell counts were drawn from the amplification of reference gene primers. Assay: immunoSEQ multiplex PCR; the TCRdb copy retains only in-frame clones and omits some. V and J calls plus clone size are reproduced from that table; the DNA served to infer D and trimming. The data show about 200,000 clones, with about nine tenths seen just once and around 4.2% held by the top ten.

Input material: PBMCs or T cells enriched from blood (not recorded which). This TCR derives from a woman aged 30 to 39 with acute COVID-19. This rearrangement joins TRBV19 to TRBJ1-2, with D possibly matching TRBD1 (5 bases). The CDR3 here is CASGTGLGTGYTF. CDR3 DNA sequence: TGTGCCAGTGGGACGGGACTTGGAACTGGCTACACCTTC. The variable domain in full, completed from reference TRBV19 and TRBJ1-2, reads DGGITQSPKYLFRKEGQNVTLSCEQNLNHDAMYWYRQDPGQGLRLIYYSQIVNDFQKGDIAEGYSVSREKKESFPLTVTSAQKNPTAFYLCASGTGLGTGYTFGSGTRLTVV.